These 18 T cell receptor beta chains were all obtained from the same sample, sequenced in a study of somatic mutations in cytotoxic T cells in rheumatoid arthritis. Method: immunoSEQ multiplex PCR; TCRdb's copy keeps in-frame clones and lacks some. The table includes fewer than 25,000 clones, 75% to 80% detected once. Specimen: CD8+ T cells sorted from blood. These receptor sequences come from an adult with rheumatoid arthritis.

This clone appeared a few times. The V and J genes are TRBV6-5 and TRBJ1-1; D gene unclear. This CDR3 contains 13 residues. Germline V gives CDR1 MNHEY, CDR2 SVGAGI. V lost 0 bases to trimming and J lost 7 bases, with 9 bases between them. The CDR3 nucleotides read TGTGCCAGCAGTTACTCGGGAGCAGATGAAGCTTTCTTT. This translates into CASSYSGADEAFF.

The rearrangement links TRBV29-1 to TRBJ2-3; a possible D gene is TRBD1 (5 bases). The CDR3 runs 14 residues. V lost 3 bases and J 2 bases, leaving 12 bases between the germline ends. CDR1 and CDR2 from the germline V gene are SQVTM and ANQGSEA. The CDR3 region has the DNA TGCAGCGTTGATAGGGGTAGGGACACAGATACGCAGTATTTT. Residues: CSVDRGRDTDTQYF.

The gene calls are TRBV4-1 and TRBJ2-3; the D call may be TRBD1 or TRBD2 (6 bases each). Germline V CDR1 and CDR2: MGHRA, YSYEKL. V lost 8 bases and J lost 10, with 22 bases in between. The CDR3 totals 14 residues. Here the CDR3 reads CASRQEGSFEAQYF. The CDR3 bases are TGCGCCAGCCGACAGGAGGGGTCGTTTGAGGCGCAGTATTTT.

V and J are TRBV18 and TRBJ1-1; D perhaps matches TRBD1 (6 bases). Deletions cut 5 bases from V and 8 bases from J, with 12 bases between. The CDR3 runs 12 residues. The germline CDR1 and CDR2 sequences are KGHSH and LQKENI. The CDR3 loop is CASSLGTGEAFF. The DNA of the CDR3 is TGTGCCAGCTCATTAGGCACAGGGGAAGCTTTCTTT.

The chain is built from TRBV11-3 and TRBJ2-7; tentative D call: TRBD2 (5 bases). Germline V gene sequence: CDR1 SGHNT, CDR2 YENEEA. The CDR3 is made up of 12 amino acids. V shed 3 bases and J shed 3 bases, with 6 bases lying between them. The CDR3 nucleotides are TGTGCCAGCAGCTTGGGGAGCTACGAGCAGTACTTC. It translates to CASSLGSYEQYF.

J is TRBJ2-7 and V is TRBV7-2, with TRBD2 matching 10 bases. Germline trimming cut 5 bases from V and 3 bases from J; bases unmatched to any gene: 7. This CDR3 comprises 15 residues. The germline V gene encodes CDR1 SGHTA and CDR2 FQGNSA. CDR3 DNA: TGTGCCAGCAGCGAAACTAGCGGGGAGTACTACGAGCAGTACTTC. Encoded protein: CASSETSGEYYEQYF.

V usage is TRBV9 and J usage is TRBJ1-2; unclear D gene. Germline assignment: CDR1 SGDLS and CDR2 YYNGEE. Trimming left V 3 bases short and J 4 bases short, with 10 bases between. The CDR3 contains 13 residues. CDR3 nucleotide sequence: TGTGCCAGCAGCGGCACGAAAAGCTATGGCTACACCTTC. It specifies CASSGTKSYGYTF.

The chain links TRBV19 to TRBJ1-1, with D unresolved. Trimming took 1 base from V and 8 from J, leaving 14 bases between them. Germline V CDR1 and CDR2: LNHDA, SQIVND (reference sequence). CDR3 length equals 14 residues. The CDR3 coding sequence is TGTGCCAGTAGTATAGTTTATCGGAGAGGAGAAGCTTTCTTT. It specifies CASSIVYRRGEAFF.

The gene calls are TRBV4-2 and TRBJ1-1; D possibly corresponds to TRBD1 (5 bases). Germline V gives CDR1 LGHNA, CDR2 YNFKEQ. Trimming shortened V by 0 bases and J by 4 bases, and 18 bases separated the two germline ends. The CDR3 has 17 residues. CDR3 amino acids: CASSQDGRGAERTEAFF. The CDR3 DNA reads as TGTGCCAGCAGCCAAGATGGTAGAGGGGCCGAACGCACTGAAGCTTTCTTT.

This clone has only one observation. V is TRBV25-1 and J is TRBJ1-1; D is perhaps TRBD1 (6 bases). V lost 6 bases, J lost 2 bases, and 22 bases lay in between. CDR1 is MGHDK, CDR2 SYGVNS, per germline. The CDR3 consists of 17 residues. The CDR3 region is CASSLHRGAGENTEAFF. The CDR3 coding sequence is TGTGCCAGCAGCCTTCATCGAGGGGCAGGGGAAAACACTGAAGCTTTCTTT. Full variable domain (outside the CDR3, taken from reference TRBV25-1 and TRBJ1-1): EADIYQTPRYLVIGTGKKITLECSQTMGHDKMYWYQQDPGMELHLIHYSYGVNSTEKGDLSSESTVSRIRTEHFPLTLESARPSHTSQYLCASSLHRGAGENTEAFFGQGTRLTVV.

The chain has TRBV7-9 and TRBJ2-7, with 8 bases matching TRBD1. The CDR3 covers 16 residues. Germline V lookup: CDR1 SEHNR, CDR2 FQNEAQ (reference sequence). V gave up 3 bases and J gave up 0 bases; unmatched junction bases: 7. The CDR3 sequence: CASSFLLTGASYEQYF. The CDR3 DNA sequence: TGTGCCAGCAGCTTCCTCTTGACAGGGGCCTCCTACGAGCAGTACTTC.

The V call is TRBV7-9, the J call TRBJ1-5; a weak D match, TRBD1 (6 bases). Germline CDR1 and CDR2: SEHNR and FQNEAQ (reference sequence). V lost 1 base, J lost 0 bases, and 7 bases lay in between. The CDR3 has 15 amino acids. CDR3 sequence reads: CASSLEGGSNQPQHF. CDR3 DNA: TGTGCCAGCAGCTTAGAAGGGGGTAGCAATCAGCCCCAGCATTTT.

This chain uses TRBV10-3 with TRBJ2-7, with D perhaps TRBD1 (5 bases). This CDR3 has 13 residues. In germline, CDR1 is ENHRY, CDR2 SYGVKD. V gave up 0 bases and J gave up 6 bases, with 9 bases separating them. The CDR3 loop reads CAISESLQVEQYF. The CDR3 region has the DNA TGTGCCATCAGTGAGTCGTTACAGGTCGAGCAGTACTTC.

The chain employs TRBV7-9 and TRBJ1-1, with TRBD1 as a possible D gene (5 bases). The germline gives CDR1 SEHNR, CDR2 FQNEAQ (reference sequence). CDR3 size: 13 residues. With 1 base removed from V and 5 bases from J, the gap between germline ends came to 8 bases. The DNA for the CDR3 is TGTGCCAGCAGCTTAGGGGACCTGACTGAAGCTTTCTTT. Translated: CASSLGDLTEAFF. The whole variable domain, filled in from reference TRBV7-9 and TRBJ1-1, reads DTGVSQNPRHKITKRGQNVTFRCDPISEHNRLYWYRQTLGQGPEFLTYFQNEAQLEKSRLLSDRFSAERPKGSFSTLEIQRTEQGDSAMYLCASSLGDLTEAFFGQGTRLTVV.

CDR3 in DNA: TGTGCCAGCAGTTTTACACAGGGAGATGGGGCCAACGTCCTGACTTTC. Its translation is CASSFTQGDGANVLTF. The chain carries TRBV6-4 and TRBJ2-6, with D perhaps TRBD1 (6 bases). Trimming stripped 5 bases from V and 3 bases from J, with 14 bases between. CDR1 and CDR2 (germline): MRHNA, SNTAGT. The CDR3 is 16 residues long.

The chain joins TRBV7-9 to TRBJ1-1; a possible D gene is TRBD1 (5 bases). The CDR3 sequence is 14 residues long. The germline gives CDR1 SEHNR, CDR2 FQNEAQ (reference sequence). V lost 8 bases to trimming and J lost 1 base, with 14 bases between them. CDR3 sequence reads: CASRYQGPNTEAFF. The DNA for the CDR3 is TGTGCCAGCCGCTATCAGGGTCCGAACACTGAAGCTTTCTTT.

This chain links TRBV7-9 with TRBJ1-5; D is possibly TRBD1 (5 bases). The ends were cut back, 1 base at V and 0 bases at J, with 13 bases in the middle. Germline assignment: CDR1 SEHNR and CDR2 FQNEAQ (reference sequence). This CDR3 has 17 amino acids. The CDR3 here is CASSLGTSGYSNQPQHF. The CDR3 DNA follows: TGTGCCAGCAGCTTAGGGACATCCGGATATAGCAATCAGCCCCAGCATTTT.

The chain is built from TRBV19 and TRBJ2-7; no clear D. CDR1 LNHDA and CDR2 SQIVND come from the germline V gene (reference sequence). Trimming left V 3 bases short and J 4 bases short, with 7 bases between. This CDR3 is built from 12 residues. CDR3 region: CASSIRFYEQYF. Written as DNA, the CDR3 is TGTGCCAGTAGTATTCGGTTTTACGAGCAGTACTTC.